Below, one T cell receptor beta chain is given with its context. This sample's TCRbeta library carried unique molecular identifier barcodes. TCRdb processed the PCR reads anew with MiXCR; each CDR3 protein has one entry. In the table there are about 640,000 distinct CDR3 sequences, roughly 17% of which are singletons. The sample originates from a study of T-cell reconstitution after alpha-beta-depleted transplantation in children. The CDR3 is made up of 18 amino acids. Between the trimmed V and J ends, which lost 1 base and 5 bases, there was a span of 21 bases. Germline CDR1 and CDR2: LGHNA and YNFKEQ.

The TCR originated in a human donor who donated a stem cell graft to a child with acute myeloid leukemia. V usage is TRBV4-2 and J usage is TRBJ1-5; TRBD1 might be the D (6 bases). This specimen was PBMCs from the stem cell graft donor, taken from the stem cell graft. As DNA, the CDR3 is TGTGCCAGCAGCCAAGCCCTCCTATCGAGGGGGAACGATCAGCCCCAGCATTTT. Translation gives CASSQALLSRGNDQPQHF.